This T cell receptor beta chain derives from a study of shared clonotypes between healthy human individuals. The split of CD4+ cells yielded CD45RA+ naive and CD45RA-negative memory subsets. CDR1 is GTSNPN, CDR2 SVGIG, per germline (reference sequence). The CDR3 totals 14 residues. The V end lost 5 bases, the J end lost 1 base, and 15 bases lay between the germline ends. Sequencing used immunoSEQ multiplex PCR; TCRdb keeps in-frame clones, though not all of them. The data show around 1 million clones, with 76% seen just once and about 1.5% held by the top ten. J is TRBJ2-7 and V is TRBV30, with a weak D call TRBD2 (5 bases). This TCR came from a man aged 18 to 29 in good health. The specimen was memory CD4+ T cells sorted from blood. Subset specified: CD45RA-negative fraction. CDR3 sequence (DNA): TGTGCCTGGCGACGAGGGTCCCGATCCTACGAGCAGTACTTC. Amino acids: CAWRRGSRSYEQYF.